Sequencing of this T cell receptor (beta chain) was carried out in a study of beta chain features in type 1 diabetes. Study-level results: In type 1 diabetes patients, VDJ junctions had fewer insertions; deletions at these junctions were more frequent. These data did not resolve whether HLA type affects TCRB rearrangement.

Every isolated RNA sample was fully reverse transcribed, so sequencing captured expressed TCRB transcripts. Here immunoSEQ multiplex PCR was the method, and the copy in TCRdb shows in-frame clones only, minus some. Here the sample spans a few hundred thousand clones, roughly 30% being singletons. As for this clone: No antigen is known for it.

The CDR3 is 12 amino acids. Germline values: CDR1 PRHDT, CDR2 FYEKMQ (reference sequence). V gave up 4 bases and J gave up 4 bases, with 6 bases separating them. What was sequenced was central memory CD4+ T cells from blood. This clonotype originated in a man younger than 40 in good health. The chain couples TRBV13 to TRBJ2-3; D gene uncertain. CDR3 sequence: CASSWIADTQYF. Here the CDR3 DNA reads TGTGCCAGCAGCTGGATAGCAGATACGCAGTATTTT. The full variable domain, completed using reference TRBV13 and TRBJ2-3, is AAGVIQSPRHLIKEKRETATLKCYPIPRHDTVYWYQQGPGQDPQFLISFYEKMQSDKGSIPDRFSAQQFSDYHSELNMSSLELGDSALYFCASSWIADTQYFGPGTRLTVL.